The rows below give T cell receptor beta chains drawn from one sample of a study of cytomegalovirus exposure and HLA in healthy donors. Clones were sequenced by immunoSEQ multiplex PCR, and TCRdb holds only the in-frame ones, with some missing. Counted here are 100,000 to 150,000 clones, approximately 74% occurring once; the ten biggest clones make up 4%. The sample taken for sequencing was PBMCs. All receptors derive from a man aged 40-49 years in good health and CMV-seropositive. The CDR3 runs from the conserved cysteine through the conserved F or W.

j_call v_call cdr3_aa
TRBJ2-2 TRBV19 CASAPVGDGTGELFF
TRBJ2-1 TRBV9 CASSAREKTYNEQFF
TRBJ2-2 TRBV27 CASSRGLSVGELFF
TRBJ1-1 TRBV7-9 CASSERSGSNTEAFF
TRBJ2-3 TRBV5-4 CASSLAQGRSTDTQYF
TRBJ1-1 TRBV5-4 CASSVGQLNTEAFF
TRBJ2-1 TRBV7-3 CASSLGPAGNEQFF
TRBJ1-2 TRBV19 CASSSGAGGGPYGYTF
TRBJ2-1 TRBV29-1 CSAEDRVNEQFF
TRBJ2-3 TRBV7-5 CARSHHCPGHTCTDTQYF
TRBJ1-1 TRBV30 CAWSGSSTEAFF
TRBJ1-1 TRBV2 CASSETTEAFF
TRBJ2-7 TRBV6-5 CASNPDSETYEQYF
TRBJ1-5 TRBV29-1 CSPLAGRNNQPQHF
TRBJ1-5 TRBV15 CATSRDGGQRNQPQHF
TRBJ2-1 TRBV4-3 CASSQEVTSAVSYNEQFF
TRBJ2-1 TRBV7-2 CASSLVGSLAPYEQFF
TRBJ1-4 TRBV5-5 CASSLVAGGNEKLFF
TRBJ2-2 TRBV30 CAWLGTGWPGELFF
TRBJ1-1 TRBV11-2 CASSPPARGEAFF
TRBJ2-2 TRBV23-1 CASSQGAGELFF
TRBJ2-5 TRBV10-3 CAISEPGTSGRGTQYF
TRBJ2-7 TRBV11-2 CASSLVPPRAGLSYEQYF
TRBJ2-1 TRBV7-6 CASSLLGQAYNEQFF
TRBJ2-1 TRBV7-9 CASSLGESSYNEQFF
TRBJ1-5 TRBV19 CASSTVQGVSNQPQHF
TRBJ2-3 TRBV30 CAWSVAALGGTQYF
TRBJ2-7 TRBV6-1 CASSVFQGEQYF
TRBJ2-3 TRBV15 CATSRGQREGRDTQYF
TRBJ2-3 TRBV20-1 CSARDIDTQYF
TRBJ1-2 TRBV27 CASREGSYGYTF
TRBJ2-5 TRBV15 CATSGGLAGGQETQYF
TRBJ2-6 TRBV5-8 CASSLYRSGANVLTF
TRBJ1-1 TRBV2 CASNPLDRNTEAFF
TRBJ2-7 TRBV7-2 CASSLAAGNYEQYF
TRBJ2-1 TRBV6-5 CASSKPGQGYNEQFF
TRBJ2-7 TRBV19 CASSTYRGTYEQYF
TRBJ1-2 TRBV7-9 CASSLDRGNGYGYTF
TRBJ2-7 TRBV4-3 CASSLRLAGGGPYEQYF
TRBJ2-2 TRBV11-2 CASSLLPSGRTNTGELFF
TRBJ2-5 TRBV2 CASSESRGGETQYF
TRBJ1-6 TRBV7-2 CASSIRDRGNSPLHF
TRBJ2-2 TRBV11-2 CAGGGPSQTTGELFF
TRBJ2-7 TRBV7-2 CASSLRVTGHEQYF
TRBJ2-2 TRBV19 CASVTSGRASGELFF
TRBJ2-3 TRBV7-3 CASSFRLAGDTQYF
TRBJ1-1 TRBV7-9 CASSLDPGGEAFF
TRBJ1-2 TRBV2 CASSEVDRDGYTF
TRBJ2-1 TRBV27 CASRHATSGRAREQFF
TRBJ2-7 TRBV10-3 CAISRSGTGVPNEQYF
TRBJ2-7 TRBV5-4 CASQAEVGGMYEQYF
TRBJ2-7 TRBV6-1 CASSEQIPGQGGEQYF
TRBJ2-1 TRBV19 CATTGGWDNEQFF
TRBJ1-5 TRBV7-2 CASSLKGAGNQPQHF
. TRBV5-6 CASSLVLTSGAYEQYF